One and the same sample provided the 16 T cell receptor beta chains below, sequenced in a study of beta chain features in type 1 diabetes. Sequenced material consisted of expressed TCRB transcripts (all of the isolated RNA was reverse transcribed). Measured with immunoSEQ multiplex PCR; TCRdb has only the in-frame clones, and not every one. Among approximately 140,000 clones listed, under 60% were seen once. The sample consisted of Tregs from blood. These receptors came from a man between 18 and 29 years old in good health.

This clone occurred once. This chain joins TRBV29-1 and TRBJ1-2; D remains ambiguous. V was trimmed by 7 bases and J by 4 bases, leaving 16 bases between them. Germline lookup yields CDR1 SQVTM and CDR2 ANQGSEA. There are 13 residues in the CDR3. CDR3 DNA sequence: TGCAGCGCGGGCGGCGGGGTTACCTATGGCTACACCTTC. Residues: CSAGGGVTYGYTF.

The chain carries TRBV6-5 and TRBJ1-2; D is perhaps TRBD1 (6 bases). Germline-derived CDR1 and CDR2 are MNHEY and SVGAGI. Deletions cut 2 bases from V and 8 bases from J, with 12 bases between. The CDR3 has 13 amino acids. The DNA for the CDR3 is TGTGCCAGCAGTTACACCCCAGGGGAAGGCTACACCTTC. Protein: CASSYTPGEGYTF.

This clone was seen a few times. This chain uses TRBV7-2 with TRBJ2-7; the match to TRBD1 covers 10 bases. From germline, CDR1 is SGHTA and CDR2 FQGNSA. The CDR3 spans 15 residues. V gave up 5 bases and J gave up 2 bases; unmatched junction bases: 6. This CDR3 reads CASSLRTGGAYEQYF. DNA of the CDR3: TGTGCCAGCAGCCTCCGGACAGGGGGGGCCTACGAGCAGTACTTC.

This clone was seen more than once but under ten times. The chain employs TRBV16 and TRBJ2-7, with a possible D match to TRBD2 (6 bases). Germline V gene data show CDR1 as KGHSY and CDR2 as FQNENV. The CDR3 runs 15 residues. V was shortened by 3 bases and J by 2 bases, with 14 bases between the two germline ends. CDR3 nucleotides: TGTGCCAGCAGCCACCTTGGGGGGATTCCCTACGAGCAGTACTTC. This encodes CASSHLGGIPYEQYF. The entire variable domain, with the rest obtained from reference TRBV16 and TRBJ2-7, is as follows: GEEVAQTPKHLVRGEGQKAKLYCAPIKGHSYVFWYQQVLKNEFKFLISFQNENVFDETGMPKERFSAKCLPNSPCSLEIQATKLEDSAVYFCASSHLGGIPYEQYFGPGTRLTVT.

This clone was found a few times. The rearrangement uses TRBV5-1 and TRBJ2-2, with D unresolved. The V end lost 1 base, the J end lost 2 bases, and 12 bases lay between the germline ends. The CDR3 consists of 16 residues. CDR1 is SGHRS and CDR2 is YFSETQ in the germline V gene. CDR3 in amino acids: CASSLLGGLNTGELFF. Written as DNA, the CDR3 is TGCGCCAGCAGCTTGCTCGGTGGTCTTAACACCGGGGAGCTGTTTTTT.

Concerning this clone: Other DNA sequences in this specimen translate into the identical CDR3. V and J are TRBV9 and TRBJ2-3; D might be TRBD1 (6 bases). Germline-derived CDR1 and CDR2 are SGDLS and YYNGEE. V lost 4 bases, J lost 1 base, and 10 bases lay in between. CDR3 length: 14 residues. CDR3 amino acids: CASSLRTGTDTQYF. The CDR3 region has the DNA TGTGCCAGCAGCCTCCGGACAGGCACAGATACGCAGTATTTT. Full variable domain (outside the CDR3, taken from reference TRBV9 and TRBJ2-3): DSGVTQTPKHLITATGQRVTLRCSPRSGDLSVYWYQQSLDQGLQFLIQYYNGEERAKGNILERFSAQQFPDLHSELNLSSLELGDSALYFCASSLRTGTDTQYFGPGTRLTVL.

The chain uses TRBV19 and TRBJ2-3, with TRBD2 as a possible D gene (6 bases). This CDR3 is 15 amino acids long. V shed 3 bases and J shed 0 bases, with 10 bases lying between them. Per germline, CDR1 LNHDA and CDR2 SQIVND (reference sequence). CDR3 sequence reads: CASSIFSGSTDTQYF. For the CDR3, the DNA is TGTGCCAGTAGTATCTTCAGCGGGAGCACAGATACGCAGTATTTT.

This clone was observed a handful of times. The rearrangement joins TRBV15 to TRBJ2-2; 10 positions match TRBD2. Germline lookup yields CDR1 LNHNV and CDR2 YYDKDF (reference sequence). The CDR3 is 19 residues long. The ends lost 3 bases at V and 1 base at J; junction bases unmatched: 11. CDR3 nucleotide sequence: TGTGCCACCAGCAGTCGACTAGGTAGCGGGGGGCAGAACACCGGGGAGCTGTTTTTT. Its protein is CATSSRLGSGGQNTGELFF.

V gene TRBV27 combines with J gene TRBJ1-5; no reliable D call. The germline CDR1 and CDR2 sequences are MNHEY and SMNVEV (reference sequence). The V gene lost 4 bases and the J gene lost 1 base, with 8 bases spanning the gap. The length of the CDR3 is 14 residues. The CDR3: CASSSRGSNQPQHF. The CDR3, as DNA: TGTGCCAGCAGTTCCCGCGGCAGCAATCAGCCCCAGCATTTT.

This clone was picked up a small number of times. V gene TRBV5-1 combines with J gene TRBJ1-5; 7 bases are shared with TRBD1. This CDR3 region has 16 residues. Germline V CDR1 and CDR2: SGHRS, YFSETQ. Losses at the gene ends were 2 bases for V and 2 bases for J; bases not matched to a gene: 7. The CDR3 DNA reads as TGCGCCAGCAGCTTCGACAGGGTTGATGGCAATCAGCCCCAGCATTTT. Translation: CASSFDRVDGNQPQHF.

This chain links TRBV18 with TRBJ2-1; no reliable D call. The CDR3 covers 14 residues. Between the trimmed V and J ends, which lost 4 bases and 3 bases, there was a span of 10 bases. Germline assignment: CDR1 KGHSH and CDR2 LQKENI. The CDR3 DNA follows: TGTGCCAGCTCACAACACCACGACTACAATGAGCAGTTCTTC. Translation: CASSQHHDYNEQFF.

The gene calls are TRBV7-2 and TRBJ2-1, with D uncertain. V dropped 2 bases and J dropped 6 bases, with 8 bases sitting between them. CDR3 length: 13 residues. Germline loops: CDR1 SGHTA, CDR2 FQGNSA. CDR3 residues: CASSLFPRNEQFF. In DNA, the CDR3 is TGTGCCAGCAGCTTATTCCCCCGCAATGAGCAGTTCTTC. Combining the CDR3 with reference TRBV7-2 and TRBJ2-1 gives the whole variable domain GAGVSQSPSNKVTEKGKDVELRCDPISGHTALYWYRQSLGQGLEFLIYFQGNSAPDKSGLPSDRFSAERTGGSVSTLTIQRTQQEDSAVYLCASSLFPRNEQFFGPGTRLTVL.

V gene TRBV4-1 combines with J gene TRBJ2-2; D not resolved. Per the germline V gene, CDR1 is MGHRA and CDR2 is YSYEKL. V lost 0 bases and J 4 bases, leaving 6 bases between the germline ends. CDR3 length: 14 amino acids. This CDR3 is CASSQERFTGELFF. The CDR3 DNA reads TGCGCCAGCAGCCAAGAGAGATTCACCGGGGAGCTGTTTTTT.

J is TRBJ1-2 and V is TRBV19; the match to TRBD1 covers 7 bases. V trimming: 3 bases; J trimming: 7 bases; junction bases outside the gene matches: 11. The CDR3 has 15 amino acids. Germline V CDR1 and CDR2: LNHDA, SQIVND (reference sequence). The CDR3 coding sequence is TGTGCCAGTAGTATGAGGGGGACAGAGATCGGTGGCTACACCTTC. This translates into CASSMRGTEIGGYTF.

This clone was found a few times. V usage is TRBV6-5 and J usage is TRBJ1-6; D gene unclear. Trimming left V 2 bases short and J 7 bases short, with 9 bases between. This CDR3 comprises 14 residues. CDR1 MNHEY and CDR2 SVGAGI come from the germline V gene. CDR3 nucleotides: TGTGCCAGCAGTTACCCCATGAGAAATTCACCCCTCCACTTT. It yields the protein CASSYPMRNSPLHF.

This clone has only a few counts. This chain links TRBV7-3 with TRBJ2-5; 8 bases are a match to TRBD1. The CDR3 has 15 residues. Trimming cost V 6 bases and J 1 base; bases outside gene matches: 7. Germline assignment: CDR1 SGHTA and CDR2 FQGTGA. The CDR3 sequence: CASSQGTGIQETQYF. The CDR3 DNA is TGTGCCAGCAGTCAAGGGACAGGAATCCAAGAGACCCAGTACTTC. Filled out from reference TRBV7-3 and TRBJ2-5, the complete variable domain reads GAGVSQTPSNKVTEKGKYVELRCDPISGHTALYWYRQSLGQGPEFLIYFQGTGAADDSGLPNDRFFAVRPEGSVSTLKIQRTERGDSAVYLCASSQGTGIQETQYFGPGTRLLVL.